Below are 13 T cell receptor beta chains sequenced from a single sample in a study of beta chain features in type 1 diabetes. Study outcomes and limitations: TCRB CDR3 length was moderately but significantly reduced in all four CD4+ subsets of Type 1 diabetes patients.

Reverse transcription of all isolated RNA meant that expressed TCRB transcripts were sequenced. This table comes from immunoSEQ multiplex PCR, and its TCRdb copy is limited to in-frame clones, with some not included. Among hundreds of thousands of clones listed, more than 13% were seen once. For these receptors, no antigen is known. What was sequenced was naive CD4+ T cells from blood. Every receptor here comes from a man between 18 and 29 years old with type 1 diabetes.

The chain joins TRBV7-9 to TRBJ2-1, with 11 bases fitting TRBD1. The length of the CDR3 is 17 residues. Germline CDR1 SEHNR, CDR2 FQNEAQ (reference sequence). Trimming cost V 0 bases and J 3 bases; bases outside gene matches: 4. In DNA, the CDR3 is TGTGCCAGCAGCTTAGCAAGCGGGACAGGGGGCTACAATGAGCAGTTCTTC. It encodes CASSLASGTGGYNEQFF. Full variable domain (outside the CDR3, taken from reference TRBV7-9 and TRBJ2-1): DTGVSQNPRHKITKRGQNVTFRCDPISEHNRLYWYRQTLGQGPEFLTYFQNEAQLEKSRLLSDRFSAERPKGSFSTLEIQRTEQGDSAMYLCASSLASGTGGYNEQFFGPGTRLTVL.

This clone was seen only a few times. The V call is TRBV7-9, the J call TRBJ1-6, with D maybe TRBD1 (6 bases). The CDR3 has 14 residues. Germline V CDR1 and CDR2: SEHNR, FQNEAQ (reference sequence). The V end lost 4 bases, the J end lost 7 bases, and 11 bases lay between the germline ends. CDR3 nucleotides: TGTGCCAGCAGCTCGGTAGGGGGAAATTCACCCCTCCACTTT. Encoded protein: CASSSVGGNSPLHF. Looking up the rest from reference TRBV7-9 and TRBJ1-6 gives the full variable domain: DTGVSQNPRHKITKRGQNVTFRCDPISEHNRLYWYRQTLGQGPEFLTYFQNEAQLEKSRLLSDRFSAERPKGSFSTLEIQRTEQGDSAMYLCASSSVGGNSPLHFGNGTRLTVT.

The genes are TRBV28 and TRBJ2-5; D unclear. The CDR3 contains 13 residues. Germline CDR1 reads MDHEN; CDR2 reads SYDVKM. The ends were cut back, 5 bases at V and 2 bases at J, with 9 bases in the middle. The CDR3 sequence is CASSERFQETQYF. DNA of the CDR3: TGTGCCAGCAGTGAGAGATTTCAAGAGACCCAGTACTTC.

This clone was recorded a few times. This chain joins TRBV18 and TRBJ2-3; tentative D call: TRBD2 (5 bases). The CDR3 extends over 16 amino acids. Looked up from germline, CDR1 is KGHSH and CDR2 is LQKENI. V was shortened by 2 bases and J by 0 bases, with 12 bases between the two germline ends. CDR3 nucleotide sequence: TGTGCCAGCTCACCAACCGGGAAGGCCAGCACAGATACGCAGTATTTT. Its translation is CASSPTGKASTDTQYF.

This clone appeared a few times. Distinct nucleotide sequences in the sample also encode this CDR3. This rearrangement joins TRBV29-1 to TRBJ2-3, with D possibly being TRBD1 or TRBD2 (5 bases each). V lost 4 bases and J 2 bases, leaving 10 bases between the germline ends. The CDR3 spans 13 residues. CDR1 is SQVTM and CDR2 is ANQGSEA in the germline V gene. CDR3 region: CSVGGRYTDTQYF. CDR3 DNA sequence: TGCAGCGTTGGGGGGAGATACACAGATACGCAGTATTTT.

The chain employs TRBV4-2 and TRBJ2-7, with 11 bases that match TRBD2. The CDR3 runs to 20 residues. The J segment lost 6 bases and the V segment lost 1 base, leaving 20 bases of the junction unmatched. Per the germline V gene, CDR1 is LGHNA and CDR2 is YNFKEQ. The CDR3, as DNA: TGTGCCAGCAGCCAAGTTAGCGGGAGGGCCCTCGGCTCGACCTTTACCGAGCAGTACTTC. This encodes CASSQVSGRALGSTFTEQYF.

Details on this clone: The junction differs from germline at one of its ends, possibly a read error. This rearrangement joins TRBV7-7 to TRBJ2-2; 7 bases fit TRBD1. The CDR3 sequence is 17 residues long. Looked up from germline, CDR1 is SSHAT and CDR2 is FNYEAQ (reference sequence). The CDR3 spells CASSSQGDSSNTGELFF. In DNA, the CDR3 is TGTGCTAGCAGCTCCCAAGGGGACAGCTCGAACACCGGGGAGCTGTTTTTT.

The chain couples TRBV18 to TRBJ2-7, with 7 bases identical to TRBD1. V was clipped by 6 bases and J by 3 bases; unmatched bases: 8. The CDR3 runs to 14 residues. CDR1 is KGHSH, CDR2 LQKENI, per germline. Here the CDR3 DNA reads TGTGCCAGCTCCCAAACGACAGGGATCTACGAGCAGTACTTC. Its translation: CASSQTTGIYEQYF.

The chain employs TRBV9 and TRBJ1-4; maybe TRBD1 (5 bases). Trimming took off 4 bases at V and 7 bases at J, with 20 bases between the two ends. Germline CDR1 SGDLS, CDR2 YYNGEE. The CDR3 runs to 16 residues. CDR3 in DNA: TGTGCCAGCAGCCCCTCTGGGGGGTCGGGCGGTGAAAAACTGTTTTTT. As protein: CASSPSGGSGGEKLFF.

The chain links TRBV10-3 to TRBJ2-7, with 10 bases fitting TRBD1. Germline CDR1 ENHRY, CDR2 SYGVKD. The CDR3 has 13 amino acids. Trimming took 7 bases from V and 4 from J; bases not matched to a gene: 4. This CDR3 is CAITRTGGYEQYF. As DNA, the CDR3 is TGTGCCATCACCCGGACAGGGGGGTACGAGCAGTACTTC.

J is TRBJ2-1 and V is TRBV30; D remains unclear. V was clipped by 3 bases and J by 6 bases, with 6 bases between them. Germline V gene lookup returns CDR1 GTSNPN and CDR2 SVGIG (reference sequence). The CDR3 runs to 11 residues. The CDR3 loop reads CAWSPINEQFF. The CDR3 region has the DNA TGTGCCTGGAGCCCCATCAATGAGCAGTTCTTC.

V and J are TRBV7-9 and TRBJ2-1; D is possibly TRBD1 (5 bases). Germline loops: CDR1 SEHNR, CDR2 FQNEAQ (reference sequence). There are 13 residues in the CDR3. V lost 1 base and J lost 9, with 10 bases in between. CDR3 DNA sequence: TGTGCCAGCAGCTTAGGGGAAAGGGGTGAGCAGTTCTTC. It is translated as CASSLGERGEQFF. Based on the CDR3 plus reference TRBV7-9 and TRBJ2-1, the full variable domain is DTGVSQNPRHKITKRGQNVTFRCDPISEHNRLYWYRQTLGQGPEFLTYFQNEAQLEKSRLLSDRFSAERPKGSFSTLEIQRTEQGDSAMYLCASSLGERGEQFFGPGTRLTVL.

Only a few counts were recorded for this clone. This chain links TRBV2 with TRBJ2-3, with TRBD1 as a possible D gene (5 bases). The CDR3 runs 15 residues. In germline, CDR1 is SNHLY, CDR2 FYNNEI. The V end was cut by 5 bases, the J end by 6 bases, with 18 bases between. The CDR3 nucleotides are TGTGCCAGCAGTTCTCAGGGTTTAAGATTGGATACGCAGTATTTT. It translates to CASSSQGLRLDTQYF.